Below, one T cell receptor (beta chain) is given with its context. Within the sample, other DNA sequences also encode this same CDR3. The sample originates from a study of blood T cell repertoires in COVID-19. Study-wide background: From T cells, B-cell-depleted T cells, or PBMCs came the material, which was cDNA or gDNA.

Study processing details: Reference gene primer amplification yielded estimated nucleated cell counts. TCRdb keeps only in-frame clones here, not all; method: immunoSEQ multiplex PCR. V and J calls plus clone size are reproduced from that table; the DNA served to infer D and trimming. The repertoire has some 180,000 clones, 81% of them found once; the top ten carry 12%. The J segment lost 4 bases and the V segment lost 6 bases, leaving 3 bases of the junction unmatched. Germline loops: CDR1 SNHLY, CDR2 FYNNEI. This CDR3 contains 12 residues. Enrolment of Seattle patients took place during active infection, and they were followed longitudinally.

The specimen sequenced was peripheral blood. The chain links TRBV2 to TRBJ2-7; 7 positions agree with TRBD1. This clonotype originated in a woman older than 75 with COVID-19, enrolled during active disease. CDR3: CASSGDSYEQYF. The DNA of the CDR3 is TGTGCCAGCAGCGGGGACAGTTACGAGCAGTACTTC.